Here is one T cell receptor (beta chain) with its context. What it binds is unknown. TCRdb's copy holds only in-frame clones and misses some; the assay was immunoSEQ multiplex PCR. The table lists 70,000 to 95,000 clones, approximately 86% of them singletons. If patients had autoimmune disease history or systemic immunosuppression, they were excluded. The data were obtained in a study of OX40 agonist ivuxolimab in advanced cancers. At the level of the study: Every 2 weeks, patients got intravenous ivuxolimab at one of six dose levels (0.01-10 mg/kg). Study-wide findings and caveats: On average, CD8+ T cells had more expanded clones than CD4+.

The CDR3 sequence is 16 residues long. CDR1 and CDR2 (germline): SGHTS, YDEGEE. Trimming cost V 5 bases and J 3 bases, with 20 bases left between them. This TCR was recovered from an adult with an advanced solid tumor such as melanoma, head and neck, liver or kidney cancer. The genes are TRBV5-8 and TRBJ2-5; TRBD1 is a possible D gene (6 bases). Here the sequenced sample was CD4+ or CD8+ T cells sorted from blood, taken in a trial of the OX40 agonist ivuxolimab. This chain's CDR3 is CASSRGQHNRKETQYF. In nucleotides, the CDR3 is TGTGCCAGCAGTCGAGGACAGCATAACCGAAAAGAGACCCAGTACTTC.